This T cell receptor beta chain was recovered during a study of molecular identifiers for immune sequencing clone quantification. Germline CDR1 reads MNHNS; CDR2 reads SASEGT. The CDR3 is made up of 16 amino acids. TCRdb ran MiXCR on the PCR reads and lists one entry per CDR3 protein. The data show approximately 550,000 distinct CDR3 sequences, with over 20% seen just once and about 0.8% held by the top ten. As regards this clonotype: The junction differs from germline at one of its ends, possibly a read error.

Libraries used about 18,000 to 1,000,000 sorted naive CD8 T cells and 10%, 30% or 50% RNA input. As CD8+CD4-CCR7+CD45RA+ cells, naive CD8 T cells were sorted. This rearrangement joins TRBV6-1 to TRBJ1-4; 10 bases fit TRBD1. The specimen sequenced was naive CD8+ T cells from blood, with Jurkat cell RNA spiked in. Subset here: FACS-sorted CD8+CD4-CCR7+CD45RA+ naive T cells. The TCR originated in a human donor in good health. Some libraries in this study had Jurkat cell RNA spiked in. In DNA form, the CDR3 reads TGTGCCAGCAGTGAAGGGGACAGGGGAACTAATGAAAAACTGGTTTTT. Protein sequence: CASSEGDRGTNEKLVF.